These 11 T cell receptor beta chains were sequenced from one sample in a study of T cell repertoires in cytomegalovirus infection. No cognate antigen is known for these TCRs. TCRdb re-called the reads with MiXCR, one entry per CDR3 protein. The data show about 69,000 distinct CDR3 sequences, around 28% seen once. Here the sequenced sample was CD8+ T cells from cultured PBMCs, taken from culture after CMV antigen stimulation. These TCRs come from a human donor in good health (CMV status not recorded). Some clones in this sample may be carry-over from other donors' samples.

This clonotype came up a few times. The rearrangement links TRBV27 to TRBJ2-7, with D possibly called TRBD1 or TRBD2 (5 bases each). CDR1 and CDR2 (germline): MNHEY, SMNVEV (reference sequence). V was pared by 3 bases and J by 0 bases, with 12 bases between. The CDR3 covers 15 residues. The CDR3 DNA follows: TGTGCCAGCAGTTTCCGGGACGGTAGCTCCTACGAGCAGTACTTC. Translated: CASSFRDGSSYEQYF.

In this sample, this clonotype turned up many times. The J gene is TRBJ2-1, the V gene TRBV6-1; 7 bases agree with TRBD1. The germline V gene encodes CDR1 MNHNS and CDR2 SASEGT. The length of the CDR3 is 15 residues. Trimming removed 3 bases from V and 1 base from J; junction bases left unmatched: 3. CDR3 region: CASSDSRGSYNEQFF. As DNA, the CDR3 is TGTGCCAGCAGTGACTCCAGGGGGTCCTACAATGAGCAGTTCTTC.

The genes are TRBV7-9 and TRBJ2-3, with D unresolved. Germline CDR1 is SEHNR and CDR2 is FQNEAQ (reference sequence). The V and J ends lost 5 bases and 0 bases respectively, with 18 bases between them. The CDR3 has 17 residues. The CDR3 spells CASSPPAPTPSTDTQYF. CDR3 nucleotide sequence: TGTGCCAGCAGCCCCCCGGCCCCTACACCTAGCACAGATACGCAGTATTTT.

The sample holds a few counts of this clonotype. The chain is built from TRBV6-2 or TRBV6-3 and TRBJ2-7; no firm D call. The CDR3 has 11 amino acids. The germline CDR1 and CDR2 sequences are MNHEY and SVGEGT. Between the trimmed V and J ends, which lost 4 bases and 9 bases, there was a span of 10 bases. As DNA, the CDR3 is TGTGCCAGCAGTTCCCCAACCGGGCAGTACTTC. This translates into CASSSPTGQYF.

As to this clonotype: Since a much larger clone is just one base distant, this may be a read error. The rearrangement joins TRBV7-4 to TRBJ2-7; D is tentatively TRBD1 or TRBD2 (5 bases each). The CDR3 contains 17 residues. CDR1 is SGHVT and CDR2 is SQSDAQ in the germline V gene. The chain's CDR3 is CANSLAHPGPTDYEQYF. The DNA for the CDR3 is TGTGCCAACAGCTTAGCGCATCCGGGACCTACGGACTACGAGCAGTACTTC.

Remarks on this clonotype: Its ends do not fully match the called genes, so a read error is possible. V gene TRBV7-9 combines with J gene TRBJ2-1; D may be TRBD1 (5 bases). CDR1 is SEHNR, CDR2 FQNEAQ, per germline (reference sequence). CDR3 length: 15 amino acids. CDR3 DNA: TGTGCCAACAGCTTACCGACAGACTCCTACAATGAGCAGTTCTTC. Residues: CANSLPTDSYNEQFF.

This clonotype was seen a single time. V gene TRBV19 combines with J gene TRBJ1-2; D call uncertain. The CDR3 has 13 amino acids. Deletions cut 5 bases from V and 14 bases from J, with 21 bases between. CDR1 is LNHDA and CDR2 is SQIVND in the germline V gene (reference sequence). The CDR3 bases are TGTGCCAGTAGTGCCTGGGATGACGTGGGTATAACCTTC. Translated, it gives CASSAWDDVGITF.

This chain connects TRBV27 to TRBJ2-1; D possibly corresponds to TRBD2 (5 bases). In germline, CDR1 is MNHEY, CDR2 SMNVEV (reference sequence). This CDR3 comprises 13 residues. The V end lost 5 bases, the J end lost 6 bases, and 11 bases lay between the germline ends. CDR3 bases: TGTGCCAGCAGTCCTCGGGCGGGCAATGAGCAGTTCTTC. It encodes CASSPRAGNEQFF.

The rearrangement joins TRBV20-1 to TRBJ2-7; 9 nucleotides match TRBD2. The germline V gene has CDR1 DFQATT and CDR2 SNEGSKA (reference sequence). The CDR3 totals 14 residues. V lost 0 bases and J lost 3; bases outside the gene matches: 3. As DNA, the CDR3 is TGCAGTGCTAGAGATATGACTAGCGGCTACGAGCAGTACTTC. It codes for CSARDMTSGYEQYF.

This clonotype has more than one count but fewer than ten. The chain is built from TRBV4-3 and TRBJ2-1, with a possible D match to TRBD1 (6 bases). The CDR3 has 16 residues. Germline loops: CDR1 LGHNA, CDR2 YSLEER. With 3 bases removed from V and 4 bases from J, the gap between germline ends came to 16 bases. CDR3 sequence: CASSQANRDTYNEQFF. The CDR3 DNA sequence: TGCGCCAGCAGCCAGGCTAATCGGGACACTTACAATGAGCAGTTCTTC.

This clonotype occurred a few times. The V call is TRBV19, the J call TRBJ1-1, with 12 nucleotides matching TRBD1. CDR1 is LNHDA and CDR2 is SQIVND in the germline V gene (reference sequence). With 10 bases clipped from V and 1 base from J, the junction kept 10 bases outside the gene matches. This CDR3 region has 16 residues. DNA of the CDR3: TGTGCCACCACCGGGACAGGGGGCGCGTCGAACACTGAAGCTTTCTTT. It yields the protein CATTGTGGASNTEAFF.